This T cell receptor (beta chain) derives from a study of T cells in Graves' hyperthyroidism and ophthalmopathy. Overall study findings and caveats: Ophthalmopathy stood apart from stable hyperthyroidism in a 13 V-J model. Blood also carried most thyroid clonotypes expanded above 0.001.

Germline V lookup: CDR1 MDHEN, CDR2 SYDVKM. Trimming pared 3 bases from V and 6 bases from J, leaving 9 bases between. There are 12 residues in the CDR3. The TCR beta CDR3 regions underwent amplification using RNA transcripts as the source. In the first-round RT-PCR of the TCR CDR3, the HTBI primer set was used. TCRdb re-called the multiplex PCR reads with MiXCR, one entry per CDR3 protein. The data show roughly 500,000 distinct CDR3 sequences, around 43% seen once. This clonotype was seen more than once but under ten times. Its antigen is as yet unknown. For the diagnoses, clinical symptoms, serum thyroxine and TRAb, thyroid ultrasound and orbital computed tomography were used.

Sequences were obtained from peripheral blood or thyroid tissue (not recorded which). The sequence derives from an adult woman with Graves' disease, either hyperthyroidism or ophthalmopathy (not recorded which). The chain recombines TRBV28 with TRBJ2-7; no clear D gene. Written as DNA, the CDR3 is TGTGCCAGCAGTTTTCGCCCGCTCGAGCAGTACTTC. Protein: CASSFRPLEQYF.